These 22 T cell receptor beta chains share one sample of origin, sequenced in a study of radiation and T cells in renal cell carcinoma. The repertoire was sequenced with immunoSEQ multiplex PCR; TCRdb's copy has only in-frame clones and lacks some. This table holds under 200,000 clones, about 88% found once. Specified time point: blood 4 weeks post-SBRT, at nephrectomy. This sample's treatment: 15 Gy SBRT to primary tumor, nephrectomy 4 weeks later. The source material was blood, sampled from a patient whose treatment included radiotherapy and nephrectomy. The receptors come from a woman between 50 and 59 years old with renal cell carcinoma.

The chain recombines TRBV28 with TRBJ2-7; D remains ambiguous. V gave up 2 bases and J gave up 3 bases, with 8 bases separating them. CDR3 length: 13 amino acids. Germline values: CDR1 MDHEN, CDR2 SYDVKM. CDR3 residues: CASSLGQFYEQYF. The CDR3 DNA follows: TGTGCCAGCAGTTTAGGGCAGTTCTACGAGCAGTACTTC.

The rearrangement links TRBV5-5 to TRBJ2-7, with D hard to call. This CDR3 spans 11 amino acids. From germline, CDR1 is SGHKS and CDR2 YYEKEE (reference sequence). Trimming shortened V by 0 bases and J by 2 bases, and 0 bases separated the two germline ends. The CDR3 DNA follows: TGTGCCAGCAGCTTGGCCTACGAGCAGTACTTC. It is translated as CASSLAYEQYF.

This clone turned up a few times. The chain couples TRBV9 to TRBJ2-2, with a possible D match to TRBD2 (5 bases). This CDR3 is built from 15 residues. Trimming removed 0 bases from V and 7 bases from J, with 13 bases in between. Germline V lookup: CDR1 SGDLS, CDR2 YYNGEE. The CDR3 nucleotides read TGTGCCAGCAGCGTAGTCTCCGGGGTGGGCGGGGAGCTGTTTTTT. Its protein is CASSVVSGVGGELFF.

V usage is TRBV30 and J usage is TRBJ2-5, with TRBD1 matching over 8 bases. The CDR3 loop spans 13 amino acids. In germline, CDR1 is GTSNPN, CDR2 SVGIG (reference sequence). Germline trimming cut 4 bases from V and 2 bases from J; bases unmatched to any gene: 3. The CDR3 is CAWNRGEQETQYF. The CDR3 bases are TGTGCCTGGAACAGGGGGGAGCAAGAGACCCAGTACTTC.

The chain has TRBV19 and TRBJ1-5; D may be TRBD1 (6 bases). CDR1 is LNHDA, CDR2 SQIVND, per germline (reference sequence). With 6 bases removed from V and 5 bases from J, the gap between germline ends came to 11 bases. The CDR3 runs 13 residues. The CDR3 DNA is TGTGCCAGTAGGTTACAGGGAGATCAGCCCCAGCATTTT. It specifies CASRLQGDQPQHF.

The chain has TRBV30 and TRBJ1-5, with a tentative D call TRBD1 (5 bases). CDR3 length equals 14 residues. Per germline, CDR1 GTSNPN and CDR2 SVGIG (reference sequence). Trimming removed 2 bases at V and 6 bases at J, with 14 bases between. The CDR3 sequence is CAWSPGGGGQPQHF. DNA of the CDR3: TGTGCCTGGAGTCCCGGGGGGGGAGGTCAGCCCCAGCATTTT.

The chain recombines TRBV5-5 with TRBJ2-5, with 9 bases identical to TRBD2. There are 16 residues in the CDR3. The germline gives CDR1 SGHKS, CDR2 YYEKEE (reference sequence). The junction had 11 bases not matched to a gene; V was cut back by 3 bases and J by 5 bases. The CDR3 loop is CASSSLGAGGGETQYF. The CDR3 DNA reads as TGTGCCAGCAGCTCCCTAGGAGCGGGGGGCGGGGAGACCCAGTACTTC.

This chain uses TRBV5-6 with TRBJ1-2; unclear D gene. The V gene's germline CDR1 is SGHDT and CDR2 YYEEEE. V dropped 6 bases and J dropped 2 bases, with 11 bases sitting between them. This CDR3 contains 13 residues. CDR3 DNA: TGTGCCAGCACCTCACAGAGAAACTATGGCTACACCTTC. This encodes CASTSQRNYGYTF.

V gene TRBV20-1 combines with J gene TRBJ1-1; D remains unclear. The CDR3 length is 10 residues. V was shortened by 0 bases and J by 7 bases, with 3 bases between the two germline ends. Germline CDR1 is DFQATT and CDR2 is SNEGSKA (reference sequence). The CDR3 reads CSARDVEAFF. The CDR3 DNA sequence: TGCAGTGCTAGAGATGTTGAAGCTTTCTTT.

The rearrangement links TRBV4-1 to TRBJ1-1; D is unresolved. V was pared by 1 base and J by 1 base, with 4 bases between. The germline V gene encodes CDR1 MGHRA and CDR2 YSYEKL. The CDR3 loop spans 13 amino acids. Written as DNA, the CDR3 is TGCGCCAGCAGCCAAGCCGGGAACACTGAAGCTTTCTTT. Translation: CASSQAGNTEAFF.

The CDR3 bases are TGTGCCAGCAGGCCAGCGGGGGCCTCGGGGTCACCCCTCCACTTT. It translates to CASRPAGASGSPLHF. This chain links TRBV6-5 with TRBJ1-6, with a weak D call TRBD1 (6 bases). The CDR3 sequence is 15 residues long. CDR1 and CDR2 from the germline V gene are MNHEY and SVGAGI. V lost 6 bases to trimming and J lost 10 bases, with 19 bases between them.

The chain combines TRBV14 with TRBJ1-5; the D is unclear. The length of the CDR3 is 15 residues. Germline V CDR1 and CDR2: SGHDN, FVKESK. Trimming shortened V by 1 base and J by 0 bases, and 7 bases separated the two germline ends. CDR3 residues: CASSQAQDSNQPQHF. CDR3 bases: TGTGCCAGCAGCCAAGCCCAGGATAGCAATCAGCCCCAGCATTTT.

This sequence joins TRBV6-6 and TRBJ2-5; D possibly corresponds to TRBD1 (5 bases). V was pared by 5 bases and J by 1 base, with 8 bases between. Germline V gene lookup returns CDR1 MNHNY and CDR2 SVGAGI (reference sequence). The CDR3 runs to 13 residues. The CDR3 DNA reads TGTGCCAGCAGTCAGGGTCGCCAAGAGACCCAGTACTTC. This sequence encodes CASSQGRQETQYF.

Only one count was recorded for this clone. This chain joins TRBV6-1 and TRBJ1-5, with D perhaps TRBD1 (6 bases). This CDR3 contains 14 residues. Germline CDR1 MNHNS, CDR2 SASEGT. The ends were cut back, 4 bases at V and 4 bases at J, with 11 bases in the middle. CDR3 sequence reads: CASSGRDKNQPQHF. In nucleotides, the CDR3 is TGTGCCAGCAGTGGCAGGGACAAAAATCAGCCCCAGCATTTT.

In DNA form, the CDR3 reads TGCGCCAGCACCACAGGGGTACTAAGTAACACTGAAGCTTTCTTT. Translation: CASTTGVLSNTEAFF. The gene calls are TRBV5-1 and TRBJ1-1; 7 bases are shared with TRBD1. The V gene's germline CDR1 is SGHRS and CDR2 YFSETQ. The J segment lost 2 bases and the V segment lost 6 bases, leaving 10 bases of the junction unmatched. This CDR3 comprises 15 residues.

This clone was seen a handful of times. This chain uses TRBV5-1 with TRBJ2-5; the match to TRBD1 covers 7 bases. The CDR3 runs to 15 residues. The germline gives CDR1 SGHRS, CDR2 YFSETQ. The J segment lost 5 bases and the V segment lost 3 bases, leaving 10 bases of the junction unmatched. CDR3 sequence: CASSSTTGFRETQYF. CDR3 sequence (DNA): TGCGCCAGCAGCTCCACGACAGGGTTTAGGGAGACCCAGTACTTC.

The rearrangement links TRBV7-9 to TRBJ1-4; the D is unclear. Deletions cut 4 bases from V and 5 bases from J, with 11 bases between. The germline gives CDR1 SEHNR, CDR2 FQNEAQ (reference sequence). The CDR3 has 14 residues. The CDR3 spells CASSSPLRNEKLFF. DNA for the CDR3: TGTGCCAGCAGCTCCCCCCTCAGGAATGAAAAACTGTTTTTT. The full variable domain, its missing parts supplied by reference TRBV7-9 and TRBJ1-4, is DTGVSQNPRHKITKRGQNVTFRCDPISEHNRLYWYRQTLGQGPEFLTYFQNEAQLEKSRLLSDRFSAERPKGSFSTLEIQRTEQGDSAMYLCASSSPLRNEKLFFGSGTQLSVL.

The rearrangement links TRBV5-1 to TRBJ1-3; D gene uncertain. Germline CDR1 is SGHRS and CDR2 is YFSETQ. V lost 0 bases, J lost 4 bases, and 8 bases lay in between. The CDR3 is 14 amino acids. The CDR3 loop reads CASSLGPGGNTIYF. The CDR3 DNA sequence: TGCGCCAGCAGCTTGGGTCCCGGGGGAAACACCATATATTTT.

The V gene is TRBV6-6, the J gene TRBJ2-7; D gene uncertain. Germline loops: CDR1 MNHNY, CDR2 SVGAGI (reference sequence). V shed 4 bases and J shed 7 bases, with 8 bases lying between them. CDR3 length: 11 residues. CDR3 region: CASSLSMEQYF. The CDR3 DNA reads TGTGCCAGCAGTTTATCGATGGAGCAGTACTTC.

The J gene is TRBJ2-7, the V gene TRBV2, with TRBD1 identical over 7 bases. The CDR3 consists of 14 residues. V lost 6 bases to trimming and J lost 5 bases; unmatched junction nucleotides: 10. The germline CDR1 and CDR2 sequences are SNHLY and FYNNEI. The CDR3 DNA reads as TGTGCCAGCAGATCCAGAACAGGGGCAAACGAGCAGTACTTC. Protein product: CASRSRTGANEQYF.

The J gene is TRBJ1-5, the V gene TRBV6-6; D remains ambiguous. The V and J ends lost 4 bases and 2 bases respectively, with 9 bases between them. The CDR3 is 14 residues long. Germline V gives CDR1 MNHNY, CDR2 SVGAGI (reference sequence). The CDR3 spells CASSFGEGNQPQHF. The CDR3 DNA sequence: TGTGCCAGCAGTTTCGGGGAAGGCAATCAGCCCCAGCATTTT.

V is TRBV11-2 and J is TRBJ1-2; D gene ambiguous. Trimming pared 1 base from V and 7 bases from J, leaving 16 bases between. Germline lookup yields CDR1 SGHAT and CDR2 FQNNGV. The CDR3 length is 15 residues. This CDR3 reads CASSLALTNRGGYTF. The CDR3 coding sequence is TGTGCCAGCAGCTTAGCTTTAACCAATAGAGGTGGCTACACCTTC.